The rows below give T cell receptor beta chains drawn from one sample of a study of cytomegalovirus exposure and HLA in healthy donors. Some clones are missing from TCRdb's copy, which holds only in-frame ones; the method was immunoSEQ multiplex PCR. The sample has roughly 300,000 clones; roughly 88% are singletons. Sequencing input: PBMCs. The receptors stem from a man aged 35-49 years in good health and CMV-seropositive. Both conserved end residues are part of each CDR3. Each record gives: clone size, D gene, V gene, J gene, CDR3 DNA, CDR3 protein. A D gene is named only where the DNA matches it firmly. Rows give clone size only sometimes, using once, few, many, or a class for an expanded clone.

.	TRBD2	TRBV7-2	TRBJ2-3	TGTGCCAGCGGCTCCGGGACTAGCGGGGGCACAGATACGCAGTATTTT	CASGSGTSGGTDTQYF
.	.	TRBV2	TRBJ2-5	TGTGCCAGCAGTGCCGCAGGGGCCCGTTCCACCCAGTACTTC	CASSAAGARSTQYF
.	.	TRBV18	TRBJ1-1	TGTGCCAGCTCACCGTCGGGTCAAATCCCTGAAGCTTTCTTT	CASSPSGQIPEAFF
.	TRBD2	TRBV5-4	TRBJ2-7	TGTGCCAGCAGCTTGGCTAGCGGGAGGTCCTACGAGCAGTACTTC	CASSLASGRSYEQYF
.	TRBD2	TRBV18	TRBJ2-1	TGTGCCAGCTCACCGCGACTAGCGGTCAGCTCCTACAATGAGCAGTTCTTC	CASSPRLAVSSYNEQFF
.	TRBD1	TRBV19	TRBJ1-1	TGTGCCAGTAGTAGGGACAGGGGAACTGAAGCTTTCTTT	CASSRDRGTEAFF
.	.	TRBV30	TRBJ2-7	TGTGCCTGGAGTCCAAGGGGTACCGGGCAGTACTTC	CAWSPRGTGQYF
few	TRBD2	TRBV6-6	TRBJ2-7	TGTGCCAGCAGAAAAAGCGGGAGTGGCTACGAGCAGTACTTC	CASRKSGSGYEQYF
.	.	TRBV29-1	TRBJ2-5	TGCAGCGTTGATGGAGAGCCCCAGTACTTC	CSVDGEPQYF
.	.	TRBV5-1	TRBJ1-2	TGCGCCAGCAGCTTGGGACAGTCTTATGGCTACACCTTC	CASSLGQSYGYTF
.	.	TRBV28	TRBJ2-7	TGTGCCAGCAGTCCGGAAATTGTCGATGAGAGGTACGAGCAGTACTTC	CASSPEIVDERYEQYF
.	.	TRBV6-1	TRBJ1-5	TGTGCCAGCAGTGAAGGGGGCGGCCAGCCCCAGCATTTT	CASSEGGGQPQHF
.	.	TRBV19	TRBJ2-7	TGTGCCAGTAGTTTAACAGGGTTAATCTACGAGCAGTACTTC	CASSLTGLIYEQYF
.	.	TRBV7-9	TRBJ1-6	TGTGCCAGCAGCTTACGGGACATTGGGAATTCACCCCTCCACTTT	CASSLRDIGNSPLHF
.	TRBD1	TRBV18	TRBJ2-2	TGTGCCAGCTCACCACAGAGGGGGCCGTACACCGGGGAGCTGTTTTTT	CASSPQRGPYTGELFF
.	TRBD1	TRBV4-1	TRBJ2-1	TGCGCCAGCAGCCAAGTTGCACAGGGGGCGGGTGAGCAGTTCTTC	CASSQVAQGAGEQFF
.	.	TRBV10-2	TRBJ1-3	TGCGCCAGCAGTGCGGGGACTGGAAACACCATATATTTT	CASSAGTGNTIYF
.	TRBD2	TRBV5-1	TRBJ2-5	TGCGCCAGCAGCGGGATAGCGGGAGGGCAAGAGACCCAGTACTTC	CASSGIAGGQETQYF
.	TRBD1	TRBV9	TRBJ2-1	TGTGCCAGCAGGGGACAGGGGGTTGATGAGCAGTTCTTC	CASRGQGVDEQFF
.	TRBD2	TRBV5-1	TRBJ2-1	TGCGCCAGCAGCCCCCTTAGCGGGAGAGGCTACAATGAGCAGTTCTTC	CASSPLSGRGYNEQFF
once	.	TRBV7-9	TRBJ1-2	TGTTCCAGCAGCCCCCTTACAGGCGGTGATGGCTACACCTTC	CSSSPLTGGDGYTF
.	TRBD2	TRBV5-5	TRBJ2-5	TGTGCCAGCAGCTTTTCGCCTAGCGGGAGCGCAAGAGAGACCCAGTACTTC	CASSFSPSGSARETQYF
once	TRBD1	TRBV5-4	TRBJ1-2	TGTGCCAGCAGCGCGGACAGGGAAGATGGCTACACCTTC	CASSADREDGYTF
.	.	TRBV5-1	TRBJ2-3	TGCGCCAGCGTGCTAGCACCGTCAGATACGCAGTATTTT	CASVLAPSDTQYF
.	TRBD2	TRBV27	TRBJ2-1	TGTGCCAGCAGCCGCACCCTGGGTGCGGGGGAGTACAATGAGCAGTTCTTC	CASSRTLGAGEYNEQFF
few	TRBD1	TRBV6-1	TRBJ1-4	TGTGCCAGCAGTGGACAGGGGGCGTATGAAAAACTGTTTTTT	CASSGQGAYEKLFF
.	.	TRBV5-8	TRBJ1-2	TGTGCCAGCAGCTGGACAACGAACTATGGCTACACCTTC	CASSWTTNYGYTF
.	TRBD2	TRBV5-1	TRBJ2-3	TGCGCCAGCCTCGTAGGAAGCGGGAGTGGCTCAGATACGCAGTATTTT	CASLVGSGSGSDTQYF
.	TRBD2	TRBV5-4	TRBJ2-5	TGTGCCAGCAGCTTGACTAGCGGGAGACCGCCCGTCAAGTACTTC	CASSLTSGRPPVKYF
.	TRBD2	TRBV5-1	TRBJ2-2	TGCGCCAGCAGCTTGTTTGCGGGAGGTGCCACCGGGGAGCTGTTTTTT	CASSLFAGGATGELFF
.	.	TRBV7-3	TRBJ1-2	TGTGCCAGCAGCTACGACGGGAGCTATGGCTACACCTTC	CASSYDGSYGYTF
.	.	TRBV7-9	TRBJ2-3	TGTGCCAGCAGCTTAACCCGGGGCACAGATACGCAGTATTTT	CASSLTRGTDTQYF
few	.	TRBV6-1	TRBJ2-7	TGTGCCAGCACCTTAAACTACGAGCAGTACTTC	CASTLNYEQYF
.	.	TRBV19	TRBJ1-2	TGTGCCAGTAACCCAACCCCCGGACAGAAAGGGGACTATGGCTACACCTTC	CASNPTPGQKGDYGYTF
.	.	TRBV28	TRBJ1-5	TGTGCCAGCAGTCCACTCACTCTCAGGGGAGAGGAGGGCAATCAGCCCCAGCATTTT	CASSPLTLRGEEGNQPQHF
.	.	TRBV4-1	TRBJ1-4	TGCGCCAGCAGCCAGAGAGGGGGGGGGCCAAATGAAAAACTGTTTTTT	CASSQRGGGPNEKLFF
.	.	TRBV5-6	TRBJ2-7	TGTGCCAGCAGCTTGGGCAGACTCTACGAGCAGTACTTC	CASSLGRLYEQYF
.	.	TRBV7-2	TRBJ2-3	TGTGCCAGCAGCTTAAACTCACTGACAGATACGCAGTATTTT	CASSLNSLTDTQYF
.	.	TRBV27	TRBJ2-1	TGTGCCAGCAGTTTATCACAGCGGCGCAATGAGCAGTTCTTC	CASSLSQRRNEQFF
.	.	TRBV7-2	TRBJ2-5	TGTGCCAGCAGCTTAGGAACCCAGGGGTGGACAGAGACCCAGTACTTC	CASSLGTQGWTETQYF
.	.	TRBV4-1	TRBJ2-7	TGCGCCAGCAGCCAACCGACAGCCTCCTACGAGCAGTACTTC	CASSQPTASYEQYF
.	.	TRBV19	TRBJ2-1	TGTGCCAGTAGTATCGGACTGGTAAATGAGCAGTTCTTC	CASSIGLVNEQFF
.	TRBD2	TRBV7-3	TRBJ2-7	TGTGCCAGCAGCCCGTACGGCGGGAGGGTTACCTACGAGCAGTACTTC	CASSPYGGRVTYEQYF
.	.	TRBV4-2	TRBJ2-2	TGTGCCAGCAGCCACCCCCCTCCCGGGGAGCTGTTTTTT	CASSHPPPGELFF
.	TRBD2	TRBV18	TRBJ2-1	TGTGCCAGCTCACCGCAAGGTAGCGGGAGGGGGGCCTACAATGAGCAGTTCTTC	CASSPQGSGRGAYNEQFF
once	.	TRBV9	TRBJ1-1	TGTGCCAGCAGCGTAGGGGCGAGCCGGAACACTGAAGCTTTCTTT	CASSVGASRNTEAFF
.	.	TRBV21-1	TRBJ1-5	TGTGCCAGCAGCCCCAACAAATATAGCAATCAGCCCCAGCATTTT	CASSPNKYSNQPQHF
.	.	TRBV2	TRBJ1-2	TGTGCCAGCAGAGCCCTTTGGTCAGGTCAACGGGGTGACTATGGCTACACCTTC	CASRALWSGQRGDYGYTF
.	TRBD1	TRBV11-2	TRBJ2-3	TGTGCCAGCAGCCCCAGAGACAGGGGGCTTGTCATTGATACGCAGTATTTT	CASSPRDRGLVIDTQYF
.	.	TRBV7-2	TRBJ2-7	TGTGCCAGCAGCGGTAGGTACAGCCACGAGCAGTACTTC	CASSGRYSHEQYF
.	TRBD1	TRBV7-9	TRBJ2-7	TGTGCCAGCAGCTCAAACCGACAGGGGGCTCTCTACGAGCAGTACTTC	CASSSNRQGALYEQYF
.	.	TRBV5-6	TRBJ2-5	TGTGCCAGCAGCTTGATACAGAACCAAGAGACCCAGTACTTC	CASSLIQNQETQYF
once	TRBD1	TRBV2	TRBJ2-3	TGTGCCAGCAGTGACTACAGGGGTAGGACAGATACGCAGTATTTT	CASSDYRGRTDTQYF
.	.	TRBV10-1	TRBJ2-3	TGCGCCAGCAGTGAGACCGGGCCCCGGGGAGATACGCAGTATTTT	CASSETGPRGDTQYF
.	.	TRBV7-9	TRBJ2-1	TGTTCCAGCAGCTTACGCGGGACGTACAATGAGCAGTTCTTC	CSSSLRGTYNEQFF